A single sample is the source of the 31 T cell receptor beta chains below, sequenced in a study of OX40 agonist ivuxolimab in advanced cancers. The table came from immunoSEQ multiplex PCR; TCRdb's copy has only in-frame clones and leaves some out. The sample includes 50,000 to 65,000 clones, 75% to 90% of them seen just once. The specimen comprised CD4+ or CD8+ T cells sorted from blood, sampled in a trial of the OX40 agonist ivuxolimab. The receptor source for this set is an adult with an advanced solid tumor such as melanoma, head and neck, liver or kidney cancer.

This chain joins TRBV18 and TRBJ2-5, with D possibly being TRBD1 (6 bases). This CDR3 has 14 amino acids. Germline CDR1 KGHSH, CDR2 LQKENI. V was shortened by 3 bases and J by 4 bases, with 12 bases between the two germline ends. CDR3 sequence (DNA): TGTGCCAGCTCACCTTTGGGGGCCCGAGAGACCCAGTACTTC. This sequence encodes CASSPLGARETQYF.

This chain links TRBV5-1 with TRBJ1-1, with 7 bases fitting TRBD1. The J segment lost 4 bases and the V segment lost 4 bases, leaving 7 bases of the junction unmatched. Germline V lookup: CDR1 SGHRS, CDR2 YFSETQ. The CDR3 has 14 amino acids. This CDR3 reads CASSTQGPGTEAFF. CDR3 bases: TGCGCCAGCAGCACACAGGGGCCGGGCACTGAAGCTTTCTTT.

The chain carries TRBV6-5 and TRBJ2-7, with 8 bases aligning to TRBD1. Trimming removed 6 bases from V and 2 bases from J; junction bases left unmatched: 6. The CDR3 contains 14 residues. Germline V lookup: CDR1 MNHEY, CDR2 SVGAGI. For the CDR3, the DNA is TGTGCCAGCAGCCGCAGGACAGGGCCCTACGAGCAGTACTTC. Its translation: CASSRRTGPYEQYF.

The CDR3 nucleotides read TGTGCCAGCAGCGTAGTTGGGACAGGTAACAACAATGAGCAGTTCTTC. It specifies CASSVVGTGNNNEQFF. The chain joins TRBV9 to TRBJ2-1; 8 bases agree with TRBD1. The CDR3 is made up of 16 amino acids. Germline V lookup: CDR1 SGDLS, CDR2 YYNGEE. V trimming: 0 bases; J trimming: 5 bases; junction bases outside the gene matches: 7.

Relative to its sample, this clone is medium-sized (0.01 to 0.1%). V gene TRBV4-1 combines with J gene TRBJ1-5; D is uncertain. Trimming pared 2 bases from V and 0 bases from J, leaving 11 bases between. The CDR3 extends over 16 amino acids. The V gene's germline CDR1 is MGHRA and CDR2 YSYEKL. The CDR3 reads CASSQTPRNSNQPQHF. The CDR3 DNA reads TGCGCCAGCAGCCAAACGCCAAGGAATAGCAATCAGCCCCAGCATTTT.

V usage is TRBV6-1 and J usage is TRBJ2-1; 7 positions match TRBD2. After removal of 6 bases from V and 5 bases from J, the junction contained 4 bases not matched to a gene. Germline loops: CDR1 MNHNS, CDR2 SASEGT. This CDR3 has 13 residues. In nucleotides, the CDR3 is TGTGCCAGCAGGGCTAGCGGCGACAATGAGCAGTTCTTC. Translating gives CASRASGDNEQFF.

The rearrangement joins TRBV7-8 to TRBJ1-5; D is undetermined. The CDR3 totals 12 residues. CDR1 and CDR2 from the germline V gene are SGHVS and FQNEAQ. V was clipped by 6 bases and J by 13 bases, with 16 bases between them. CDR3 bases: TGTGCCAGCAGGCTTAATGTCGGACCTCAGCATTTT. Translating it yields CASRLNVGPQHF. The entire variable domain, with the rest obtained from reference TRBV7-8 and TRBJ1-5, is as follows: GAGVSQSPRYKVAKRGQDVALRCDPISGHVSLFWYQQALGQGPEFLTYFQNEAQLDKSGLPSDRFFAERPEGSVSTLKIQRTQQEDSAVYLCASRLNVGPQHFGDGTRLSIL.

This chain links TRBV9 with TRBJ1-1, with unresolved D. Per germline, CDR1 SGDLS and CDR2 YYNGEE. The CDR3 runs to 14 residues. The V gene lost 4 bases and the J gene lost 5 bases, with 15 bases spanning the gap. The CDR3 spells CASSPGVSGTEAFF. The DNA for the CDR3 is TGTGCCAGCAGCCCCGGGGTAAGCGGGACTGAAGCTTTCTTT.

The CDR3 coding sequence is TGTGCCAGCAGTCACCGGGACAGTTACACCGGGGAGCTGTTTTTT. Translating it yields CASSHRDSYTGELFF. V is TRBV2 and J is TRBJ2-2; 7 nucleotides agree with TRBD1. V shed 5 bases and J 3 bases; nucleotides not matched to a gene: 6. Germline CDR1 is SNHLY and CDR2 is FYNNEI. The CDR3 is made up of 15 amino acids.

This sequence joins TRBV5-6 and TRBJ2-5, with D possibly being TRBD1 (5 bases). Trimming removed 1 base from V and 4 bases from J, with 8 bases in between. The CDR3 has 13 amino acids. CDR1 is SGHDT and CDR2 is YYEEEE in the germline V gene. CDR3 amino acids: CASSLIRGETQYF. CDR3 nucleotide sequence: TGTGCCAGCAGCTTGATAAGGGGAGAGACCCAGTACTTC. Using reference TRBV5-6 and TRBJ2-5 for the parts outside the CDR3, the full variable domain is DAGVTQSPTHLIKTRGQQVTLRCSPKSGHDTVSWYQQALGQGPQFIFQYYEEEERQRGNFPDRFSGHQFPNYSSELNVNALLLGDSALYLCASSLIRGETQYFGPGTRLLVL.

In its sample, this clone is medium-sized. The CDR3 region has the DNA TGTGCCAGCAGCCCAGACAGGGGGCACACTGAAGCTTTCTTT. Residues: CASSPDRGHTEAFF. The chain carries TRBV4-2 and TRBJ1-1; 10 nucleotides align to TRBD1. The germline gives CDR1 LGHNA, CDR2 YNFKEQ. The CDR3 covers 14 residues. The V and J ends lost 4 bases and 3 bases, in that order; junction bases with no gene match: 2.

The chain has TRBV7-8 and TRBJ1-1, with D uncertain. The V gene's germline CDR1 is SGHVS and CDR2 FQNEAQ. This CDR3 region has 11 residues. Trimming took off 1 base at V and 11 bases at J, with 8 bases between the two ends. CDR3 coding DNA: TGTGCCAGCAGCTTAGGCAGGTGGGCTTTCTTT. This sequence encodes CASSLGRWAFF. Filled out from reference TRBV7-8 and TRBJ1-1, the complete variable domain reads GAGVSQSPRYKVAKRGQDVALRCDPISGHVSLFWYQQALGQGPEFLTYFQNEAQLDKSGLPSDRFFAERPEGSVSTLKIQRTQQEDSAVYLCASSLGRWAFFGQGTRLTVV.

J is TRBJ2-2 and V is TRBV19; no clear D gene. The CDR3 is made up of 11 amino acids. Germline V gene lookup returns CDR1 LNHDA and CDR2 SQIVND (reference sequence). Trimming shortened V by 7 bases and J by 6 bases, and 6 bases separated the two germline ends. CDR3 loop: CASMGSGELFF. The CDR3 DNA reads TGTGCCAGTATGGGGTCCGGGGAGCTGTTTTTT.

This clone was seen a few times. The V and J genes are TRBV6-6 and TRBJ1-6; 8 bases are a match to TRBD1. Germline loops: CDR1 MNHNY, CDR2 SVGAGI (reference sequence). CDR3 length: 14 residues. V dropped 10 bases and J dropped 5; count of bases not matched to a gene: 7. In nucleotides, the CDR3 is TGTGCCACCTCAGGACAGGGACATAATTCACCCCTCCACTTT. This encodes CATSGQGHNSPLHF.

The chain couples TRBV5-1 to TRBJ2-3, with D possibly being TRBD2 (5 bases). Germline loops: CDR1 SGHRS, CDR2 YFSETQ. Trimming shortened V by 4 bases and J by 0 bases, and 9 bases separated the two germline ends. There are 14 residues in the CDR3. CDR3 protein: CASSPGGSTDTQYF. In DNA, the CDR3 is TGCGCCAGCAGCCCAGGAGGTAGCACAGATACGCAGTATTTT.

This clone was found a few times. Different DNA sequences within this sample yield the same CDR3. The chain links TRBV19 to TRBJ2-2; weak D call: TRBD2 (7 bases). The germline V and J ends were trimmed by 5 bases and 4 bases, with 17 bases remaining between them. CDR1 is LNHDA and CDR2 is SQIVND in the germline V gene (reference sequence). This CDR3 spans 16 amino acids. The CDR3 DNA follows: TGTGCCAGTAGTTCCCGAGGGGGGGCGGGCACCGGGGAGCTGTTTTTT. The encoded protein is CASSSRGGAGTGELFF. Full variable domain (outside the CDR3, taken from reference TRBV19 and TRBJ2-2): DGGITQSPKYLFRKEGQNVTLSCEQNLNHDAMYWYRQDPGQGLRLIYYSQIVNDFQKGDIAEGYSVSREKKESFPLTVTSAQKNPTAFYLCASSSRGGAGTGELFFGEGSRLTVL.

The chain is built from TRBV29-1 and TRBJ1-1; the match to TRBD1 covers 10 bases. CDR1 is SQVTM, CDR2 ANQGSEA, per germline. The V segment lost 6 bases and the J segment 8 bases; nucleotides outside the gene matches: 9. CDR3 length: 13 amino acids. CDR3 sequence (DNA): TGCAGCGTCCGACTGACAGGGGGCTTAGAAGCTTTCTTT. Its protein product is CSVRLTGGLEAFF. The full variable domain, with the rest looked up from reference TRBV29-1 and TRBJ1-1, is SAVISQKPSRDICQRGTSLTIQCQVDSQVTMMFWYRQQPGQSLTLIATANQGSEATYESGFVIDKFPISRPNLTFSTLTVSNMSPEDSSIYLCSVRLTGGLEAFFGQGTRLTVV.

This chain uses TRBV6-5 with TRBJ2-1; 10 bases fit TRBD1. Germline V lookup: CDR1 MNHEY, CDR2 SVGAGI. Trimming at V came to 7 bases and at J to 7 bases, leaving 10 bases not matched to a gene. The CDR3 runs 15 residues. The CDR3 spells CASTETGGPINEQFF. The DNA of the CDR3 is TGTGCCAGCACCGAGACAGGGGGCCCAATTAATGAGCAGTTCTTC.

This chain joins TRBV5-4 and TRBJ2-3; no reliable D call. This CDR3 spans 15 amino acids. Germline assignment: CDR1 SGHNT and CDR2 YYREEE (reference sequence). With 4 bases removed from V and 0 bases from J, the gap between germline ends came to 12 bases. CDR3 bases: TGTGCCAGCAGCGGAGACATTCCTAGCACAGATACGCAGTATTTT. Residues: CASSGDIPSTDTQYF. Full variable domain (outside the CDR3, taken from reference TRBV5-4 and TRBJ2-3): ETGVTQSPTHLIKTRGQQVTLRCSSQSGHNTVSWYQQALGQGPQFIFQYYREEENGRGNFPPRFSGLQFPNYSSELNVNALELDDSALYLCASSGDIPSTDTQYFGPGTRLTVL.

This chain links TRBV7-2 with TRBJ2-6; D not resolved. Between the trimmed V and J ends, which lost 5 bases and 0 bases, there was a span of 8 bases. Looked up from germline, CDR1 is SGHTA and CDR2 is FQGNSA. The CDR3 consists of 15 residues. CDR3 nucleotides: TGTGCCAGCAGCCCGAGAGCCTCTGGGGCCAACGTCCTGACTTTC. It encodes CASSPRASGANVLTF.

The V and J genes are TRBV27 and TRBJ1-1, with TRBD1 identical over 8 bases. The germline V gene encodes CDR1 MNHEY and CDR2 SMNVEV (reference sequence). The CDR3 consists of 15 residues. J gave up 5 bases and V 6 bases, and 11 bases lay outside the gene matches. The CDR3 DNA follows: TGTGCCAGCAGCTTGGACAGGGCCGCGTTGACTGAAGCTTTCTTT. Its translation is CASSLDRAALTEAFF.

The gene calls are TRBV28 and TRBJ1-5, with D possibly being TRBD1 (5 bases). This CDR3 comprises 15 residues. Trimming removed 7 bases from V and 7 bases from J, with 20 bases in between. CDR1 is MDHEN and CDR2 is SYDVKM in the germline V gene. The CDR3 here is CASNSGRVVQQPQHF. As DNA, the CDR3 is TGTGCCAGCAACTCGGGCAGGGTGGTTCAACAGCCCCAGCATTTT. The entire variable domain, with the rest obtained from reference TRBV28 and TRBJ1-5, is as follows: DVKVTQSSRYLVKRTGEKVFLECVQDMDHENMFWYRQDPGLGLRLIYFSYDVKMKEKGDIPEGYSVSREKKERFSLILESASTNQTSMYLCASNSGRVVQQPQHFGDGTRLSIL.

The rearrangement uses TRBV9 and TRBJ2-3; D gene unclear. This CDR3 region has 14 residues. V was cut by 0 bases and J by 2 bases, with 7 bases left in between. The germline gives CDR1 SGDLS, CDR2 YYNGEE. CDR3 DNA: TGTGCCAGCAGCGTAGTGTCCCACACAGATACGCAGTATTTT. Translating it yields CASSVVSHTDTQYF.

This chain links TRBV7-2 with TRBJ2-5; 11 bases agree with TRBD2. The junction had 9 bases not matched to a gene; V was cut back by 5 bases and J by 7 bases. CDR1 SGHTA and CDR2 FQGNSA come from the germline V gene. The CDR3 has 15 residues. CDR3 nucleotide sequence: TGTGCCAGCAGCCAGACTAGCGGGGTATCCGGGACCCAGTACTTC. It translates to CASSQTSGVSGTQYF.

Here the CDR3 reads CASSQDEIAGDRGIQYF. The DNA of the CDR3 is TGCGCCAGCAGCCAAGATGAGATAGCGGGGGACAGGGGAATTCAGTACTTC. This chain uses TRBV4-1 with TRBJ2-4; tentatively, D is TRBD1 (10 bases). This CDR3 is 17 amino acids long. Trimming removed 0 bases at V and 10 bases at J, with 22 bases between. Germline V lookup: CDR1 MGHRA, CDR2 YSYEKL.

The chain couples TRBV27 to TRBJ2-3; 9 nucleotides align to TRBD1. Germline CDR1 is MNHEY and CDR2 is SMNVEV (reference sequence). The CDR3 extends over 16 amino acids. After removal of 5 bases from V and 1 base from J, the junction contained 7 bases not matched to a gene. The CDR3 bases are TGTGCCAGCAGTAGAGACAGGGGGGTCGGCACAGATACGCAGTATTTT. Its protein is CASSRDRGVGTDTQYF.

This chain uses TRBV28 with TRBJ2-7; D ambiguous. Germline V gene sequence: CDR1 MDHEN, CDR2 SYDVKM. The CDR3 runs to 14 residues. V shed 4 bases and J shed 2 bases, with 12 bases lying between them. CDR3: CASSSPGFPYEQYF. In DNA form, the CDR3 reads TGTGCCAGCAGTTCCCCGGGTTTCCCCTACGAGCAGTACTTC.

J is TRBJ2-3 and V is TRBV11-2; the D gene is possibly TRBD2 (6 bases). The germline V gene has CDR1 SGHAT and CDR2 FQNNGV. With 5 bases removed from V and 10 bases from J, the gap between germline ends came to 19 bases. This CDR3 contains 14 residues. CDR3: CASSPGTGSGAQYF. In DNA form, the CDR3 reads TGTGCCAGCAGCCCAGGGACTGGGTCAGGAGCGCAGTATTTT.

This chain joins TRBV7-2 and TRBJ2-2; the D call may be TRBD1 or TRBD2 (5 bases each). In germline, CDR1 is SGHTA, CDR2 FQGNSA. V was trimmed by 2 bases and J by 7 bases, leaving 11 bases between them. This CDR3 is built from 14 residues. CDR3: CASSLLGTGGELFF. CDR3 bases: TGTGCCAGCAGCTTACTGGGGACGGGCGGGGAGCTGTTTTTT.

This chain connects TRBV7-6 to TRBJ1-5, with 7 nucleotides matching TRBD1. The CDR3 extends over 15 amino acids. Germline CDR1 reads SGHVS; CDR2 reads FNYEAQ. The V and J ends lost 5 bases and 7 bases, in that order; junction bases with no gene match: 11. The CDR3 region is CASSPGGEKGQPQHF. CDR3 bases: TGTGCCAGCAGCCCAGGGGGGGAAAAAGGGCAGCCCCAGCATTTT. Full variable domain (rest looked up from reference TRBV7-6 and TRBJ1-5): GAGVSQSPRYKVTKRGQDVALRCDPISGHVSLYWYRQALGQGPEFLTYFNYEAQQDKSGLPNDRFSAERPEGSISTLTIQRTEQRDSAMYRCASSPGGEKGQPQHFGDGTRLSIL.

This rearrangement joins TRBV2 to TRBJ1-1; D might be TRBD1 (5 bases). Germline values: CDR1 SNHLY, CDR2 FYNNEI. The CDR3 is 14 amino acids. V lost 5 bases and J lost 4, with 14 bases in between. The CDR3 sequence is CASSPWGGGTEAFF. CDR3 bases: TGTGCCAGCAGTCCGTGGGGCGGGGGCACTGAAGCTTTCTTT.